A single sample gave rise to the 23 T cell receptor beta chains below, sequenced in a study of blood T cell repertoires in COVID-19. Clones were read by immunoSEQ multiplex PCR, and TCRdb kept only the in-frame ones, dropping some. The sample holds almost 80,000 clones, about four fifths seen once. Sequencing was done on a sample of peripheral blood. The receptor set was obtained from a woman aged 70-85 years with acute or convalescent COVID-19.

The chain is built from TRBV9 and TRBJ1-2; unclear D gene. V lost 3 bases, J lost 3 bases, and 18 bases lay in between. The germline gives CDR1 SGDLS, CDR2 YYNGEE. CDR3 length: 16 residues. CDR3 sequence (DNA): TGTGCCAGCAGCGCCCTAGGATCGGGGTGGGACTATGGCTACACCTTC. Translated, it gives CASSALGSGWDYGYTF.

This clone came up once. CDR3 amino acids: CASSLGQMNTEAFF. CDR3 bases: TGTGCCAGCAGTCTCGGACAGATGAACACTGAAGCTTTCTTT. The rearrangement links TRBV28 to TRBJ1-1; possibly TRBD1 for D (6 bases). The CDR3 totals 14 residues. V lost 5 bases and J lost 0, with 10 bases in between. Germline CDR1 is MDHEN and CDR2 is SYDVKM.

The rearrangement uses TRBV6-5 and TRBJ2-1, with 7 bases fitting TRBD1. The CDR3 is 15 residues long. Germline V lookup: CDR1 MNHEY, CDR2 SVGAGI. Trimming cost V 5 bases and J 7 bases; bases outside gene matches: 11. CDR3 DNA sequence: TGTGCCAGCAGTAGAAAACAGGGGCTAAGGAATGAGCAGTTCTTC. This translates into CASSRKQGLRNEQFF.

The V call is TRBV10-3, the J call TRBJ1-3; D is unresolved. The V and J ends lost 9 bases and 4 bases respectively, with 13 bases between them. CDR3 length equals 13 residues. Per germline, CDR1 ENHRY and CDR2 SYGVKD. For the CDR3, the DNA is TGTGCCATAGCCGGGGATACGGGAAACACCATATATTTT. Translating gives CAIAGDTGNTIYF.

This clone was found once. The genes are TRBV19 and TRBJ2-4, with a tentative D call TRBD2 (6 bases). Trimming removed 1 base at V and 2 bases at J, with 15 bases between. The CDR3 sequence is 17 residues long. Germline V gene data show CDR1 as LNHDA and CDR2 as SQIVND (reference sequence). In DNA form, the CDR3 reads TGTGCCAGTAGTATAGGCGGGGAAGGGATTACCAAAAACATTCAGTACTTC. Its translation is CASSIGGEGITKNIQYF. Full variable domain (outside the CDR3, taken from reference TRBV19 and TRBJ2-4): DGGITQSPKYLFRKEGQNVTLSCEQNLNHDAMYWYRQDPGQGLRLIYYSQIVNDFQKGDIAEGYSVSREKKESFPLTVTSAQKNPTAFYLCASSIGGEGITKNIQYFGAGTRLSVL.

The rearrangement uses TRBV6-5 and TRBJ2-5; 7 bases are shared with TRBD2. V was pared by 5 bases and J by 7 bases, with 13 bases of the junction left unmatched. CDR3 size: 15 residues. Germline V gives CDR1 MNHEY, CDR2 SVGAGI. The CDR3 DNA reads TGTGCCAGCAGTCCTTCTAGCGGCTGGGGTGGGACCCAGTACTTC. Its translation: CASSPSSGWGGTQYF.

CDR3 sequence reads: CASSRTGDSYNVLTF. The CDR3 coding sequence is TGTGCCAGCAGCCGGACAGGGGATTCCTATAACGTCCTGACTTTC. The chain carries TRBV3-1 (or the pseudogene TRBV3-2) and TRBJ2-6; TRBD1 aligns across 9 bases. Losses at the gene ends were 4 bases for V and 10 bases for J; bases not matched to a gene: 8. CDR1 LGHDT and CDR2 YNNKEL come from the germline V gene (reference sequence). The CDR3 contains 15 residues.

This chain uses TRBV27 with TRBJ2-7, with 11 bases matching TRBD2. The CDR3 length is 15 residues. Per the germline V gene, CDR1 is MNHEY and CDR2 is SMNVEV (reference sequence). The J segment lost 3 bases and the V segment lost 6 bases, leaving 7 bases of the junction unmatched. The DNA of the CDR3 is TGTGCCAGCAGGAGAACTAGCGGGAGCGTCTACGAGCAGTACTTC. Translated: CASRRTSGSVYEQYF.

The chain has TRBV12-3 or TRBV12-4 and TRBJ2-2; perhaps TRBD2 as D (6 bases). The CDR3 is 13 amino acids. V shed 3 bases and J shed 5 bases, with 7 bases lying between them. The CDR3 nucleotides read TGTGCCAGCAGTTTTCGGGAGACCGGGGAGCTGTTTTTT. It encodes CASSFRETGELFF.

The chain's CDR3 is CASRRRWDSTSNNSPLHF. DNA of the CDR3: TGTGCCAGCAGAAGGCGGTGGGACTCGACTAGCAATAATTCACCCCTCCACTTT. This chain joins TRBV28 and TRBJ1-6, with D maybe TRBD1 (5 bases). This CDR3 contains 18 residues. Trimming pared 6 bases from V and 5 bases from J, leaving 23 bases between. Germline V lookup: CDR1 MDHEN, CDR2 SYDVKM.

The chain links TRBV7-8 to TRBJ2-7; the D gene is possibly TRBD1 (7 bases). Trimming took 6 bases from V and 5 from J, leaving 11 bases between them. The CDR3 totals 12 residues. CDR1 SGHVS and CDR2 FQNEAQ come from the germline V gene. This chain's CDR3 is CASRTGEDEQYF. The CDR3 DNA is TGTGCCAGCAGAACAGGGGAGGACGAGCAGTACTTC. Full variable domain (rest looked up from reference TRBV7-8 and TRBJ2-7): GAGVSQSPRYKVAKRGQDVALRCDPISGHVSLFWYQQALGQGPEFLTYFQNEAQLDKSGLPSDRFFAERPEGSVSTLKIQRTQQEDSAVYLCASRTGEDEQYFGPGTRLTVT.

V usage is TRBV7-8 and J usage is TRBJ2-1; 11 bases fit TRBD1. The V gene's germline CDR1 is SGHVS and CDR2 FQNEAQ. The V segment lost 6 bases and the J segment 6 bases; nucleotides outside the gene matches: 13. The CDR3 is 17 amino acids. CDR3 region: CASRDLPGQGERNEQFF. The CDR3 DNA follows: TGTGCCAGCAGAGATCTACCGGGACAGGGGGAGCGCAATGAGCAGTTCTTC.

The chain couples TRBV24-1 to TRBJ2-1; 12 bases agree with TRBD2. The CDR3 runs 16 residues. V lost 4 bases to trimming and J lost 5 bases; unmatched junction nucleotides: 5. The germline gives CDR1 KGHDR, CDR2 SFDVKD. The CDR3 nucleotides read TGTGCCACCAGTGACTCCGGACTAGCGGGGAACAATGAGCAGTTCTTC. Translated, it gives CATSDSGLAGNNEQFF.

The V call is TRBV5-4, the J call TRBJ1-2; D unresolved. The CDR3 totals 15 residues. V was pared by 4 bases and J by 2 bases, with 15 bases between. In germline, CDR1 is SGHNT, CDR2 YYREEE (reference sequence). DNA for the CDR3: TGTGCCAGCAGCCCGCGGGAAGGGTGGAACTATGGCTACACCTTC. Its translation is CASSPREGWNYGYTF.

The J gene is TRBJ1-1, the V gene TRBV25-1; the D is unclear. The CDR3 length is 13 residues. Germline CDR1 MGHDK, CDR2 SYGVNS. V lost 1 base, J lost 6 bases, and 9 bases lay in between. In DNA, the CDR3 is TGTGCCAGCAGTGAATTGGCCCAGGCTGAAGCTTTCTTT. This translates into CASSELAQAEAFF.

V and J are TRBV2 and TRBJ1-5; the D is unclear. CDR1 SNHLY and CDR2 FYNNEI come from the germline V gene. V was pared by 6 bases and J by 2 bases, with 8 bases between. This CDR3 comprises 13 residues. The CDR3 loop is CASRGGRNQPQHF. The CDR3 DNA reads TGTGCCAGCAGAGGTGGGCGCAATCAGCCCCAGCATTTT. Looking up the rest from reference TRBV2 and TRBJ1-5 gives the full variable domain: EPEVTQTPSHQVTQMGQEVILRCVPISNHLYFYWYRQILGQKVEFLVSFYNNEISEKSEIFDDQFSVERPDGSNFTLKIRSTKLEDSAMYFCASRGGRNQPQHFGDGTRLSIL.

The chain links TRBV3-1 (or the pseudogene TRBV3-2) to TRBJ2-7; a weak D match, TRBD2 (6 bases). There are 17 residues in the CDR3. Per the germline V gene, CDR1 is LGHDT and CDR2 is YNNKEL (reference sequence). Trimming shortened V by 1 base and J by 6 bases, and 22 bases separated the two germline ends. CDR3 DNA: TGTGCCAGCAGCCAAGCCCCCTTGAGTAGCGGAATGGGCGAGCAGTACTTC. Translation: CASSQAPLSSGMGEQYF.

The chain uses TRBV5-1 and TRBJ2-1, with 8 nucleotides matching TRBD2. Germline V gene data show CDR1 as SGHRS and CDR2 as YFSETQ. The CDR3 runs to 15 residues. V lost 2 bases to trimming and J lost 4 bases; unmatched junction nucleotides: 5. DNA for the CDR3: TGCGCCAGCAGCTTCACGGGAGGGGTGTACAATGAGCAGTTCTTC. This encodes CASSFTGGVYNEQFF.

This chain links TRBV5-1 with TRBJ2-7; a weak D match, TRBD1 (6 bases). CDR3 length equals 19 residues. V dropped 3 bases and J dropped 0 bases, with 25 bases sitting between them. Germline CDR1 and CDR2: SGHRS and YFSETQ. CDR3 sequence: CASSWENGTRPTRSYEQYF. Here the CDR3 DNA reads TGCGCCAGCAGCTGGGAGAACGGGACACGTCCAACCCGCTCCTACGAGCAGTACTTC.

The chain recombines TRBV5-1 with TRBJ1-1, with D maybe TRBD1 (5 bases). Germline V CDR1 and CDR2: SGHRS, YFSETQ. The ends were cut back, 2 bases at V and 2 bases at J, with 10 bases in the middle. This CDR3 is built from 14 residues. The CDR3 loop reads CASSFVTGNTEAFF. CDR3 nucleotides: TGCGCCAGCAGCTTTGTTACAGGCAACACTGAAGCTTTCTTT.

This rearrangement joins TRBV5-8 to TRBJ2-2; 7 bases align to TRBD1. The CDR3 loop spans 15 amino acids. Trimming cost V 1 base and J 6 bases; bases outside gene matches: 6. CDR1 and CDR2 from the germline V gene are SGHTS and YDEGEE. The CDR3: CASSLHQGVAGELFF. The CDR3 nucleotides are TGTGCCAGCAGCTTGCACCAGGGGGTCGCCGGGGAGCTGTTTTTT.

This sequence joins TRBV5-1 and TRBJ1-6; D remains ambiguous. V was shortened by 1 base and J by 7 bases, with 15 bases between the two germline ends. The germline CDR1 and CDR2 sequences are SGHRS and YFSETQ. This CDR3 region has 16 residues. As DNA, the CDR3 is TGCGCCAGCAGCTTGTACCCGGCGGCGGGCAATTCACCCCTCCACTTT. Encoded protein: CASSLYPAAGNSPLHF.

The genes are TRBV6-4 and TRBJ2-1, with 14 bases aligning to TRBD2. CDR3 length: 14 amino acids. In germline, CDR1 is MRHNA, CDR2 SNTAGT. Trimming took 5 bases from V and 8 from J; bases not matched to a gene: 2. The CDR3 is CASSRLAGGHEQFF. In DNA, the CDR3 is TGTGCCAGCAGTAGACTAGCGGGAGGGCATGAGCAGTTCTTC.